These 25 T cell receptor beta chains originate from one sample sequenced in a study of blood T cell repertoires in COVID-19. TCRdb's copy holds only in-frame clones and misses some; the assay was immunoSEQ multiplex PCR. Among 24,000 or so clones listed, roughly 84% were seen once. Sequencing was performed on peripheral blood. The receptors shown here come from a human donor in a cohort sampled during active COVID-19. The donor label of this sample is uncertain.

The V call is TRBV12-3 or TRBV12-4, the J call TRBJ2-2; no clear D. V was clipped by 3 bases and J by 14 bases, with 13 bases between them. This CDR3 spans 12 amino acids. The CDR3: CASSLGLQVLFF. In DNA form, the CDR3 reads TGTGCCAGCAGTTTGGGCCTTCAAGTACTGTTTTTT.

V is TRBV9 and J is TRBJ1-2; TRBD1 matches 11 bases. With 3 bases clipped from V and 4 bases from J, the junction kept 5 bases outside the gene matches. The CDR3 totals 15 residues. Germline assignment: CDR1 SGDLS and CDR2 YYNGEE. The CDR3 sequence: CASSGTGGSIYGYTF. DNA for the CDR3: TGTGCCAGCAGCGGGACAGGGGGCAGTATCTATGGCTACACCTTC.

The gene calls are TRBV5-1 and TRBJ2-1; TRBD2 aligns across 15 bases. The CDR3 loop spans 17 amino acids. J lost 4 bases, V lost 3 bases, and 5 bases had no gene match. Germline V lookup: CDR1 SGHRS, CDR2 YFSETQ. The CDR3 DNA follows: TGCGCCAGCAGCTCGCTAGGGACTAGCGGGGGGTACAATGAGCAGTTCTTC. Amino acid sequence: CASSSLGTSGGYNEQFF.

The chain joins TRBV7-3 to TRBJ1-1; 7 bases are a match to TRBD1. V shed 2 bases, J shed 5 bases, and the junction held 8 bases outside the gene matches. CDR3 length: 15 residues. Per the germline V gene, CDR1 is SGHTA and CDR2 is FQGTGA. The CDR3 here is CASSLYRGAQTEAFF. The CDR3 DNA follows: TGTGCCAGCAGCTTATACAGGGGAGCACAGACTGAAGCTTTCTTT.

CDR3 nucleotides: TGCGCCAGCAGCTTGGGTGACAGGGGGCTTGTTAACACTGAAGCTTTCTTT. It translates to CASSLGDRGLVNTEAFF. This chain uses TRBV5-1 with TRBJ1-1; 10 bases match TRBD1. Germline lookup yields CDR1 SGHRS and CDR2 YFSETQ. V was pared by 0 bases and J by 2 bases, with 7 bases of the junction left unmatched. The CDR3 loop spans 17 amino acids.

CDR3 nucleotide sequence: TGTGCCAGCAGTGAATTCGGACAGGGCGACGAGCAGTACTTC. The encoded protein is CASSEFGQGDEQYF. The chain recombines TRBV6-1 with TRBJ2-7; 8 bases are shared with TRBD1. V lost 2 bases to trimming and J lost 5 bases; unmatched junction nucleotides: 5. This CDR3 has 14 residues. Germline CDR1 is MNHNS and CDR2 is SASEGT.

This chain connects TRBV7-2 to TRBJ1-3; D might be TRBD1 (6 bases). The germline CDR1 and CDR2 sequences are SGHTA and FQGNSA. The CDR3 runs 13 residues. V lost 8 bases and J 4 bases, leaving 12 bases between the germline ends. The CDR3 bases are TGTGCCAGCTCCTCAGACAGGGGAAACACCATATATTTT. This sequence encodes CASSSDRGNTIYF.

About this clone itself: An end of the junction does not agree with germline; a read error may underlie this. V is TRBV11-3 and J is TRBJ2-6, with 7 positions matching TRBD1. The CDR3 extends over 15 amino acids. Per germline, CDR1 SGHNT and CDR2 YENEEA. CDR3 nucleotides: TGTGCCAGCAGCCAAGGGGGCCCTGGAGCCAACGTCCTGACTTTC. Translating it yields CASSQGGPGANVLTF. Filled out from reference TRBV11-3 and TRBJ2-6, the complete variable domain reads EAGVVQSPRYKIIEKKQPVAFWCNPISGHNTLYWYLQNLGQGPELLIRYENEEAVDDSQLPKDRFSAERLKGVDSTLKIQPAELGDSAVYLCASSQGGPGANVLTFGAGSRLTVL.

The table lists this clone with a few counts. The chain uses TRBV7-9 and TRBJ2-7; 7 positions match TRBD1. This CDR3 contains 14 residues. Trimming at V came to 4 bases and at J to 3 bases, leaving 6 bases not matched to a gene. Germline values: CDR1 SEHNR, CDR2 FQNEAQ (reference sequence). The CDR3 spells CASSSDRDGYEQYF. DNA for the CDR3: TGTGCCAGCAGCTCCGACAGGGATGGCTACGAGCAGTACTTC.

The chain uses TRBV6-6 and TRBJ2-7; D may be TRBD2 (6 bases). This CDR3 is built from 13 residues. CDR1 MNHNY and CDR2 SVGAGI come from the germline V gene (reference sequence). The V end lost 6 bases, the J end lost 4 bases, and 13 bases lay between the germline ends. CDR3 protein: CASRRFGGYEQYF. CDR3 sequence (DNA): TGTGCCAGCAGACGTTTCGGGGGATACGAGCAGTACTTC.

The rearrangement joins TRBV9 to TRBJ1-3; possible D gene TRBD1, 5 bases. This CDR3 contains 16 residues. Looked up from germline, CDR1 is SGDLS and CDR2 is YYNGEE. V lost 1 base to trimming and J lost 0 bases, with 11 bases between them. The DNA of the CDR3 is TGTGCCAGCAGCGTACAGGGTGAGGTCTCTGGAAACACCATATATTTT. Its protein is CASSVQGEVSGNTIYF.

The chain recombines TRBV9 with TRBJ2-4; weak D call: TRBD2 (5 bases). The germline V gene has CDR1 SGDLS and CDR2 YYNGEE. The CDR3 runs to 14 residues. V lost 3 bases to trimming and J lost 3 bases, with 10 bases between them. The CDR3 nucleotides are TGTGCCAGCAGCGGGAGCGGTTACAAAAACATTCAGTACTTC. Its protein is CASSGSGYKNIQYF.

The chain joins TRBV2 to TRBJ1-6; no clear D gene. Germline V gene lookup returns CDR1 SNHLY and CDR2 FYNNEI. V shed 7 bases and J shed 10 bases, with 17 bases lying between them. This CDR3 region has 14 residues. Written as DNA, the CDR3 is TGTGCCAGCAACCTGGCGGAGGGTCGATCACCCCTCCACTTT. It translates to CASNLAEGRSPLHF.

J is TRBJ1-5 and V is TRBV19; 7 bases are shared with TRBD1. The length of the CDR3 is 14 residues. The V gene end was trimmed by 1 base and the J gene end by 4 bases; junction bases not matched to a gene: 1. Per the germline V gene, CDR1 is LNHDA and CDR2 is SQIVND (reference sequence). DNA of the CDR3: TGTGCCAGTAGTATAGGGGACAGAAATCAGCCCCAGCATTTT. Protein: CASSIGDRNQPQHF. Full variable domain (outside the CDR3, taken from reference TRBV19 and TRBJ1-5): DGGITQSPKYLFRKEGQNVTLSCEQNLNHDAMYWYRQDPGQGLRLIYYSQIVNDFQKGDIAEGYSVSREKKESFPLTVTSAQKNPTAFYLCASSIGDRNQPQHFGDGTRLSIL.

The J gene is TRBJ2-1, the V gene TRBV5-1, with 7 positions matching TRBD1. The V and J ends lost 3 bases and 7 bases, in that order; junction bases with no gene match: 4. Per germline, CDR1 SGHRS and CDR2 YFSETQ. There are 13 residues in the CDR3. For the CDR3, the DNA is TGCGCCAGCAGCTCGGGACAGATTAATGAGCAGTTCTTC. Translating gives CASSSGQINEQFF.

The gene calls are TRBV3-1 (or the pseudogene TRBV3-2) and TRBJ1-1, with D perhaps TRBD1 (5 bases). V lost 4 bases and J lost 6, with 15 bases in between. There are 14 residues in the CDR3. Germline V gene sequence: CDR1 LGHDT, CDR2 YNNKEL (reference sequence). CDR3 loop: CASSPAGGRAEAFF. The CDR3 DNA sequence: TGTGCCAGCAGCCCCGCGGGGGGGAGGGCTGAAGCTTTCTTT.

This chain links TRBV18 with TRBJ1-6, with D possibly matching TRBD1 (5 bases). The CDR3 extends over 15 amino acids. The V end lost 5 bases, the J end lost 3 bases, and 11 bases lay between the germline ends. Germline values: CDR1 KGHSH, CDR2 LQKENI. The CDR3 DNA sequence: TGTGCCAGCTCAGCGACAGTGAACTATAATTCACCCCTCCACTTT. The encoded protein is CASSATVNYNSPLHF.

V usage is TRBV3-1 (or the pseudogene TRBV3-2) and J usage is TRBJ1-3; 11 bases agree with TRBD1. Trimming cost V 3 bases and J 0 bases; bases outside gene matches: 16. The CDR3 covers 21 residues. In germline, CDR1 is LGHDT, CDR2 YNNKEL (reference sequence). CDR3 sequence (DNA): TGTGCCAGCAGCCAGGGACTAGGACAGGGGGCAGCGGGACTCTCTGGAAACACCATATATTTT. This sequence encodes CASSQGLGQGAAGLSGNTIYF.

This clone was seen just once. The J gene is TRBJ2-1, the V gene TRBV5-4, with a possible D match to TRBD2 (5 bases). The germline V gene has CDR1 SGHNT and CDR2 YYREEE (reference sequence). CDR3 length: 13 residues. The V end lost 4 bases, the J end lost 4 bases, and 9 bases lay between the germline ends. The CDR3 DNA sequence: TGTGCCAGCAGCGACGGGATGTACAATGAGCAGTTCTTC. Residues: CASSDGMYNEQFF.

The chain employs TRBV19 and TRBJ2-6; D perhaps matches TRBD2 (6 bases). Looked up from germline, CDR1 is LNHDA and CDR2 is SQIVND (reference sequence). V lost 11 bases to trimming and J lost 2 bases, with 16 bases between them. This CDR3 is 15 amino acids long. CDR3 bases: TGTGCCTCAAGGAGGGATGCGGCTGGGGCCAACGTCCTGACTTTC. Protein product: CASRRDAAGANVLTF.

The chain has TRBV18 and TRBJ2-1; perhaps TRBD1 as D (6 bases). The CDR3 runs 14 residues. CDR1 is KGHSH, CDR2 LQKENI, per germline. V lost 2 bases, J lost 7 bases, and 12 bases lay in between. CDR3 in DNA: TGTGCCAGCTCACCAGACCAGGGGAGAAATGAGCAGTTCTTC. Amino acid sequence: CASSPDQGRNEQFF.

The chain joins TRBV15 to TRBJ1-2; the D gene is possibly TRBD1 (5 bases). CDR1 LNHNV and CDR2 YYDKDF come from the germline V gene (reference sequence). The CDR3 spans 13 residues. V shed 6 bases and J shed 4 bases, with 12 bases lying between them. In DNA, the CDR3 is TGTGCCACCAGTTCGACAGATGGCTATGGCTACACCTTC. This codes for CATSSTDGYGYTF. The full variable domain, its missing parts supplied by reference TRBV15 and TRBJ1-2, is DAMVIQNPRYQVTQFGKPVTLSCSQTLNHNVMYWYQQKSSQAPKLLFHYYDKDFNNEADTPDNFQSRRPNTSFCFLDIRSPGLGDTAMYLCATSSTDGYGYTFGSGTRLTVV.

The chain joins TRBV11-2 to TRBJ2-1; maybe TRBD1 (5 bases). CDR3 length: 14 amino acids. Per the germline V gene, CDR1 is SGHAT and CDR2 is FQNNGV. The V gene lost 5 bases and the J gene lost 4 bases, with 12 bases spanning the gap. The CDR3, as DNA: TGTGCCAGCAGCCCTGGGGCAGGGTACAATGAGCAGTTCTTC. This codes for CASSPGAGYNEQFF.

The chain has TRBV5-1 and TRBJ2-5, with 10 bases fitting TRBD2. Germline V gives CDR1 SGHRS, CDR2 YFSETQ. The J segment lost 4 bases and the V segment lost 3 bases, leaving 6 bases of the junction unmatched. CDR3 length: 15 residues. The CDR3 here is CASSSSTSGLETQYF. Here the CDR3 DNA reads TGCGCCAGCAGCTCATCGACTAGCGGGTTAGAGACCCAGTACTTC. The whole variable domain, filled in from reference TRBV5-1 and TRBJ2-5, reads KAGVTQTPRYLIKTRGQQVTLSCSPISGHRSVSWYQQTPGQGLQFLFEYFSETQRNKGNFPGRFSGRQFSNSRSEMNVSTLELGDSALYLCASSSSTSGLETQYFGPGTRLLVL.

The CDR3 DNA follows: TGTGCCAGCAGTTACTCGCGAGCGGGGGTACACAATGAGCAGTTCTTC. Translating gives CASSYSRAGVHNEQFF. V and J are TRBV6-5 and TRBJ2-1, with TRBD2 matching over 8 bases. The CDR3 length is 16 residues. Germline V gene lookup returns CDR1 MNHEY and CDR2 SVGAGI. The junction had 6 bases not matched to a gene; V was cut back by 0 bases and J by 5 bases.